Sequencing of this T cell receptor (beta chain) was carried out in a study of T-cell reconstitution after alpha-beta-depleted transplantation in children. During its preparation, the TCRbeta library received unique molecular identifiers. TCRdb re-called the PCR reads with MiXCR, one entry per CDR3 protein. The sample carries roughly 200,000 distinct CDR3 sequences, roughly 6.6% recorded once. The CDR3 is made up of 14 amino acids. Per germline, CDR1 LGHDT and CDR2 YNNKEL (reference sequence). Deletions cut 0 bases from V and 4 bases from J, with 7 bases between. Sequenced material: PBMCs, taken before TCRalphabeta/CD19-depleted stem cell transplant. The chain combines TRBV3-1 with TRBJ1-5, with D maybe TRBD1 (5 bases). This clonotype originated in a boy aged 2 to 10 with acute lymphoblastic leukemia, due to receive a stem cell transplant. Here the CDR3 reads CASSQERGNQPQHF. The CDR3 region has the DNA TGTGCCAGCAGCCAAGAACGGGGGAATCAGCCCCAGCATTTT.